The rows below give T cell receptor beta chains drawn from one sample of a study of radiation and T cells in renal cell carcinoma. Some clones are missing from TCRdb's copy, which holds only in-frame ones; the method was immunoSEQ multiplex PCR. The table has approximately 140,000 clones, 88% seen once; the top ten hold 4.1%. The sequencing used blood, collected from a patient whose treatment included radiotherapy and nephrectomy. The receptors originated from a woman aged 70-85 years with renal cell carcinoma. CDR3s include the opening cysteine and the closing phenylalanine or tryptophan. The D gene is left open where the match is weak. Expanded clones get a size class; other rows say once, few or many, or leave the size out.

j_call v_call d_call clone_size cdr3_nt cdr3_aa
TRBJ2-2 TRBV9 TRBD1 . TGTGCCAGCAACCTAGGAGAGGGACAGGGGTTGACCGGGGAGCTGTTTTTT CASNLGEGQGLTGELFF
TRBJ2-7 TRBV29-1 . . TGCAGCGTTGAGGGCAGCTCCTACGAGCAGTACTTC CSVEGSSYEQYF
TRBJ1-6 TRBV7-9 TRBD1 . TGTGCCAGCAGCCTTATCTCGGGACAGGGGAAATCACCCCTCCACTTT CASSLISGQGKSPLHF
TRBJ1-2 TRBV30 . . TGTGCCTGGAGGGGGACTAACTATGGCTACACCTTC CAWRGTNYGYTF
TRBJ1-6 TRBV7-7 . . TGTGCTAGCAGCGGGGACGCAGGTTCGACCCTCCACTTT CASSGDAGSTLHF
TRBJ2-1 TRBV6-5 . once TGTGCCAGCAGACTTGATCCTAGCTCCTACAATGAGCAGTTCTTC CASRLDPSSYNEQFF
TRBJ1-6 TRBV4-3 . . TGCGCCAGCAGCCCCACGGGGAGGGTCCCTAATTCACCCCTCCACTTT CASSPTGRVPNSPLHF
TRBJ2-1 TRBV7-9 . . TGTGCCAGCAGCTTCGGGGGGCCCAATGAGCAGTTCTTC CASSFGGPNEQFF
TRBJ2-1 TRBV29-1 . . TGCAGCGCAGACAGAAATGAGCAGTTCTTC CSADRNEQFF
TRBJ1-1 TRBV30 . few TGTGCCCGAGAGGAAACTGAAGCTTTCTTT CAREETEAFF
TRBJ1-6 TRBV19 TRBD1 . TGTGCCAGTAGAACACAGGGGAATTCACCCCTCCACTTT CASRTQGNSPLHF
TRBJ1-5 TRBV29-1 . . TGCAGCGCCGTCGTCTATGGAGTCAGGGAGAGCAATCAGCCCCAGCATTTT CSAVVYGVRESNQPQHF
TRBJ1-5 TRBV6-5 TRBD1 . TGTGCCAGCTCTTCAGGGGGCAGCAATCAGCCCCAGCATTTT CASSSGGSNQPQHF
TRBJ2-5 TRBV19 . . TGTGCCAGTAGTCGGAGGCCTGGGGCTCAAGAGACCCAGTACTTC CASSRRPGAQETQYF
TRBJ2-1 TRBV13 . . TGTGCCAGCAGCTTGGCGGGCTCCTACAATGAGCAGTTCTTC CASSLAGSYNEQFF